The 14 T cell receptor beta chains presented below share a single source sample, sequenced in a study of blood T cell repertoires in COVID-19. Generated by immunoSEQ multiplex PCR, the TCRdb table keeps only in-frame clones and is missing some. There are about 200,000 clones in the sample; 82% occur only once, and approximately 5% lies in the top ten. The sequencing sample was made of peripheral blood. These receptors originate from a woman aged 70-85 years with COVID-19, enrolled during active disease.

J is TRBJ1-1 and V is TRBV5-5; unclear D gene. Germline loops: CDR1 SGHKS, CDR2 YYEKEE (reference sequence). V was trimmed by 6 bases and J by 8 bases, leaving 11 bases between them. CDR3 size: 11 residues. For the CDR3, the DNA is TGTGCCAGCACCCGGGAACGGGAAGCTTTCTTT. Amino acids: CASTREREAFF.

This clone was counted between two and nine times. The rearrangement uses TRBV7-2 and TRBJ2-1; TRBD2 agrees at 8 bases. With 5 bases clipped from V and 2 bases from J, the junction kept 8 bases outside the gene matches. The CDR3 length is 16 residues. From germline, CDR1 is SGHTA and CDR2 FQGNSA. This chain's CDR3 is CASSLPSGGPYNEQFF. The CDR3 coding sequence is TGTGCCAGCAGCCTCCCGTCGGGAGGGCCCTACAATGAGCAGTTCTTC.

J is TRBJ2-1 and V is TRBV7-9; maybe TRBD2 (6 bases). The germline gives CDR1 SEHNR, CDR2 FQNEAQ (reference sequence). The V end was cut by 1 base, the J end by 5 bases, with 24 bases between. There are 19 residues in the CDR3. In nucleotides, the CDR3 is TGTGCCAGCAGCTTAGGAAGGACGATTGGACTAAAGGGGAACAATGAGCAGTTCTTC. Its protein is CASSLGRTIGLKGNNEQFF.

Only a few counts were recorded for this clone. The V and J genes are TRBV15 and TRBJ2-2; maybe TRBD1 (6 bases). V lost 5 bases to trimming and J lost 5 bases, with 18 bases between them. The germline V gene has CDR1 LNHNV and CDR2 YYDKDF (reference sequence). The CDR3 is made up of 16 amino acids. CDR3 DNA sequence: TGTGCCACCAGCGTCGTGGGGGCAGGGCGGACCGGGGAGCTGTTTTTT. Encoded protein: CATSVVGAGRTGELFF.

CDR3 loop: CATSATGNTYEQYF. The DNA of the CDR3 is TGTGCCACCAGTGCGACAGGAAATACCTACGAGCAGTACTTC. The rearrangement links TRBV24-1 to TRBJ2-7; maybe TRBD1 (6 bases). Trimming removed 5 bases at V and 2 bases at J, with 12 bases between. Germline V gene lookup returns CDR1 KGHDR and CDR2 SFDVKD. CDR3 size: 14 residues.

The CDR3 DNA reads as TGTGCCAGCAGCTTAGGAGAGGATACGCAGTATTTT. Translation: CASSLGEDTQYF. This rearrangement joins TRBV11-2 to TRBJ2-3; D is unresolved. The V and J ends lost 1 base and 6 bases respectively, with 5 bases between them. Germline V CDR1 and CDR2: SGHAT, FQNNGV. This CDR3 contains 12 residues.

The CDR3 DNA follows: TGCGCCAGCAGCTTAACATCCTACGAGCAGTACTTC. This translates into CASSLTSYEQYF. This chain joins TRBV5-1 and TRBJ2-7, with D uncertain. The CDR3 extends over 12 amino acids. From germline, CDR1 is SGHRS and CDR2 YFSETQ. V was trimmed by 2 bases and J by 1 base, leaving 4 bases between them.

The J gene is TRBJ2-3, the V gene TRBV24-1; D unresolved. The V end lost 9 bases, the J end lost 0 bases, and 12 bases lay between the germline ends. Germline V gene data show CDR1 as KGHDR and CDR2 as SFDVKD. The CDR3 loop spans 14 amino acids. CDR3 residues: CATEASTSTDTQYF. The DNA for the CDR3 is TGTGCCACCGAGGCGAGTACTAGCACAGATACGCAGTATTTT.

V gene TRBV10-3 combines with J gene TRBJ2-7; D is perhaps TRBD1 (5 bases). The germline V gene has CDR1 ENHRY and CDR2 SYGVKD. This CDR3 spans 13 amino acids. V lost 6 bases, J lost 6 bases, and 15 bases lay in between. The CDR3 DNA reads as TGTGCCATCAGACCCGGACAACTACGCGAGCAGTACTTC. Translation: CAIRPGQLREQYF.

The rearrangement uses TRBV24-1 and TRBJ1-5; tentative D call: TRBD1 (6 bases). This CDR3 spans 13 amino acids. In germline, CDR1 is KGHDR, CDR2 SFDVKD. Trimming stripped 5 bases from V and 4 bases from J, with 8 bases between. CDR3 bases: TGTGCCACCAGTGCTACAGGGAATCAGCCCCAGCATTTT. Amino acids: CATSATGNQPQHF.

The CDR3 spells CASSVEQDREAFF. The CDR3 DNA is TGTGCCAGCAGCGTAGAACAGGATCGGGAAGCTTTCTTT. The chain employs TRBV9 and TRBJ1-1, with a possible D match to TRBD1 (5 bases). V lost 0 bases and J lost 8, with 11 bases in between. The CDR3 has 13 amino acids. Per germline, CDR1 SGDLS and CDR2 YYNGEE.

This chain links TRBV19 with TRBJ2-1, with a possible D match to TRBD2 (6 bases). The CDR3 has 12 amino acids. Trimming shortened V by 1 base and J by 13 bases, and 11 bases separated the two germline ends. The germline V gene has CDR1 LNHDA and CDR2 SQIVND (reference sequence). CDR3 protein: CASSIGRRAQFF. The DNA of the CDR3 is TGTGCCAGTAGTATAGGGAGGAGGGCTCAGTTCTTC.

This chain links TRBV3-1 (or the pseudogene TRBV3-2) with TRBJ2-7; D unresolved. The CDR3 contains 10 residues. Germline lookup yields CDR1 LGHDT and CDR2 YNNKEL (reference sequence). V lost 10 bases and J 6 bases, leaving 10 bases between the germline ends. The CDR3 bases are TGTGCCACCCCTTATGTCGAGCAGTACTTC. It specifies CATPYVEQYF.

This chain connects TRBV7-9 to TRBJ2-3, with D perhaps matching TRBD1 (5 bases). V shed 1 base and J shed 0 bases, with 5 bases lying between them. The CDR3 spans 14 residues. Germline V lookup: CDR1 SEHNR, CDR2 FQNEAQ (reference sequence). The CDR3 DNA reads as TGTGCCAGCAGCTTAGACAGGAGCACAGATACGCAGTATTTT. This gives the protein CASSLDRSTDTQYF. The variable domain in full, completed from reference TRBV7-9 and TRBJ2-3, reads DTGVSQNPRHKITKRGQNVTFRCDPISEHNRLYWYRQTLGQGPEFLTYFQNEAQLEKSRLLSDRFSAERPKGSFSTLEIQRTEQGDSAMYLCASSLDRSTDTQYFGPGTRLTVL.